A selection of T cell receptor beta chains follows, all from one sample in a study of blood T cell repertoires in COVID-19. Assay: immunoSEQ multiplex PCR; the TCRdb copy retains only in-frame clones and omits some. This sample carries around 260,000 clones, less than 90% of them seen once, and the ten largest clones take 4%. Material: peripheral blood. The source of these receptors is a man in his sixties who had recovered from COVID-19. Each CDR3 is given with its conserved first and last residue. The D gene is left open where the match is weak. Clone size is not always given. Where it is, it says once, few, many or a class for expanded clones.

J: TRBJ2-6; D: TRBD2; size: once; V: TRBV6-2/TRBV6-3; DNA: TGTGCCAGCAGTTACTCGTCTAGCGGGGGAAATGGGGCCAACGTCCTGACTTTC; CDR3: CASSYSSSGGNGANVLTF
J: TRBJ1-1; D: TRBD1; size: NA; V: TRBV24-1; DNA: TGTGCCACCATGGATAAGGGGGCGCGGACTGAAGCTTTCTTT; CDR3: CATMDKGARTEAFF
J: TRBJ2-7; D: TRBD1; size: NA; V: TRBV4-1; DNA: TGCGCCAGCAGCCAAGGACAGGGGCACTCCTACGAGCAGTACTTC; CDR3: CASSQGQGHSYEQYF
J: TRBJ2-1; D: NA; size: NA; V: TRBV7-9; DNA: TGTGCCAGCAGCTTAGAACTTATGAATGAGCAGTTCTTC; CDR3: CASSLELMNEQFF
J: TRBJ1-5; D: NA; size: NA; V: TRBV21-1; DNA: TGTGCCAGCAGCAAAAGGCGGGGTATCTGCAATCAGCCCCAGCATTTT; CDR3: CASSKRRGICNQPQHF
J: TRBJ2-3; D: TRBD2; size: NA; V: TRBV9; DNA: TGTGCCAGCAGCGTGGGGGGACTAGCGGGCCGTACAGATACGCAGTATTTT; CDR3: CASSVGGLAGRTDTQYF
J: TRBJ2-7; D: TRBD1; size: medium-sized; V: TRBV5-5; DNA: TGTGCCAGCAGCTTATTAACAGGGGCCTACGAGCAGTACTTC; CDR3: CASSLLTGAYEQYF
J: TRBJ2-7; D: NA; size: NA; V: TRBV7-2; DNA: TGTGCCAGCAGCCTCATGGGCCGAGTCTACGAGCAGTACTTC; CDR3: CASSLMGRVYEQYF
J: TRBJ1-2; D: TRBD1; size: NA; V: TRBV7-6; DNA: TGTGCCAGCAGCTTATCCGGGACAGGGAAGGACTATGGCTACACCTTC; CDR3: CASSLSGTGKDYGYTF
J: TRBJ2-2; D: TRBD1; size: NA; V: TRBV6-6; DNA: TGTGCCAGCAGCCCAGGGACAGGGCTCGCCGGGGAGCTGTTTTTT; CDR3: CASSPGTGLAGELFF
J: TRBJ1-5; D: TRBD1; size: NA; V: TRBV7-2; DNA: TGTGCCAGCAGCTTGCGGACAGGGGATGTGCCCCAGCATTTT; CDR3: CASSLRTGDVPQHF
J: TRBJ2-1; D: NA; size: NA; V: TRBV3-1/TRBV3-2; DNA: TGTGCCAGCAGCCAAGCGGGGACACCTTACAATGAGCAGTTCTTC; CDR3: CASSQAGTPYNEQFF
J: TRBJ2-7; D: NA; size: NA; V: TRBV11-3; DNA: TGTGCCAGCAGCTTTCGCCAGGGTGGGGAGCAGTACTTC; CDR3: CASSFRQGGEQYF
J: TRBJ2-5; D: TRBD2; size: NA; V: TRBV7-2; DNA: TGTGCCAGCAGCTTAGCGGGGGAGGGGGAGACCCAGTACTTC; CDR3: CASSLAGEGETQYF
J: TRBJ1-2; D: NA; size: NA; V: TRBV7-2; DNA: TGTGCCAGCTCCCATGGGGGCACTTATGGCTACACCTTC; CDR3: CASSHGGTYGYTF
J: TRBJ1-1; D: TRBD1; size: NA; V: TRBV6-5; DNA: TGTGCCAGCAGTTACACACGGGACAGGGTGAACACTGAAGCTTTCTTT; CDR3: CASSYTRDRVNTEAFF
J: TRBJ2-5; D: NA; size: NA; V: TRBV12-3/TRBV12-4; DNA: TGTGCCAGCAGTTTGAAAGGGGGAGAGACCCAGTACTTC; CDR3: CASSLKGGETQYF
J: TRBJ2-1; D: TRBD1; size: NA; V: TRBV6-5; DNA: TGTGCCAGCAGCAAACAGGGGGTGTACAATGAGCAGTTCTTC; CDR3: CASSKQGVYNEQFF
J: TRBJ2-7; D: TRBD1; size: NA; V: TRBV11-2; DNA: TGTGCCAGCAGCTCTACCTGGACAGGGATAGGCGAGCAGTACTTC; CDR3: CASSSTWTGIGEQYF
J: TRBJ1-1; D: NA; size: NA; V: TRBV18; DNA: TGTGCCAGCTCACCTGCCCGGGGGGCGGGCACTGAAGCTTTCTTT; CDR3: CASSPARGAGTEAFF
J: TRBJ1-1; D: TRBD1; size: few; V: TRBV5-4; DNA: TGTGCCAGCAGCTTGCCGCAGGGGGCGCGGAACACTGAAGCTTTCTTT; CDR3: CASSLPQGARNTEAFF
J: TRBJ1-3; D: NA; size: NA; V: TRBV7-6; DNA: TGTGCCAGCAGCTTCGGACAGCCGCTCTCTGGAAACACCATATATTTT; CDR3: CASSFGQPLSGNTIYF
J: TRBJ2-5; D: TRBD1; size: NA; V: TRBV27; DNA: TGTGCCAGCAGCCTTACTCCACCAGGACAGGCTCAAGAGACCCAGTACTTC; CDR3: CASSLTPPGQAQETQYF